The present T cell receptor beta chain was sequenced within a study of T-cell reconstitution after alpha-beta-depleted transplantation in children. This CDR3 comprises 19 residues. CDR1 is DFQATT and CDR2 is SNEGSKA in the germline V gene (reference sequence). Trimming removed 4 bases from V and 0 bases from J; junction bases left unmatched: 19. As it was prepared, the TCRbeta library received unique molecular identifiers. TCRdb re-analysed the PCR reads in MiXCR, keeping a single row per CDR3 protein. Here the sample spans roughly 190,000 distinct CDR3 sequences, 13% to 15% being singletons. This receptor was obtained from a human donor who donated a stem cell graft to a child with acute lymphoblastic leukemia. The sample was PBMCs from the stem cell graft donor, taken from the stem cell graft. The chain uses TRBV20-1 and TRBJ2-7; 9 positions match TRBD2. CDR3 amino acids: CSAINPRVLAGLSSYEQYF. In DNA, the CDR3 is TGCAGTGCTATCAACCCGAGAGTCCTAGCGGGGCTGAGCTCCTACGAGCAGTACTTC.